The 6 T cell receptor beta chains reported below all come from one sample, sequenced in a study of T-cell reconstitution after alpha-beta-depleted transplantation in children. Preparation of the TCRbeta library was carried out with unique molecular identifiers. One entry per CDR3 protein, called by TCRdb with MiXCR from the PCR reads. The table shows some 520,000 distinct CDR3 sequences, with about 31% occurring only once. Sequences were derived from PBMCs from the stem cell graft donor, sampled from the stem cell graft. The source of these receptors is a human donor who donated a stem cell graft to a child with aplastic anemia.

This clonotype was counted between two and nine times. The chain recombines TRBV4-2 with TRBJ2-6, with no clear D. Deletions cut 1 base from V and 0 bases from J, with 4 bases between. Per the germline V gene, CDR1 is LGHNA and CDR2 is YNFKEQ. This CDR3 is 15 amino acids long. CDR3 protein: CASSQADSGANVLTF. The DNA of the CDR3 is TGTGCCAGCAGCCAAGCTGACTCTGGGGCCAACGTCCTGACTTTC.

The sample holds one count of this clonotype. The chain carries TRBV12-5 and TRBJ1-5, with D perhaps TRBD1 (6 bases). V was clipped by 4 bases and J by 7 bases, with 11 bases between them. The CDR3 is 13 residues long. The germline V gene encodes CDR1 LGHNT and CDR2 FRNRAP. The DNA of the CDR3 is TGTGCTAGTGGTTGGGACAACGGACAGCCCCAGCATTTT. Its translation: CASGWDNGQPQHF.

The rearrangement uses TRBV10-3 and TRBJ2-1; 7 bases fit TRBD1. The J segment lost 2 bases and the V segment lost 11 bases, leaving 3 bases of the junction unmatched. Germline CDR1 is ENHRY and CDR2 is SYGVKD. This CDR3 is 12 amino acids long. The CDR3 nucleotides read TGTGCCTCCGGACAGGCCTACAATGAGCAGTTCTTC. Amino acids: CASGQAYNEQFF.

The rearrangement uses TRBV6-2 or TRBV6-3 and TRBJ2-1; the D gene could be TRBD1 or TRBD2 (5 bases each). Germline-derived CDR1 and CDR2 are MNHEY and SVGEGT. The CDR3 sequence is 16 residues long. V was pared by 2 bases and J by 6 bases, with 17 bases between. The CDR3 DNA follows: TGTGCCAGCAGTTACAGGGACGACTTCTCTGGCAATGAGCAGTTCTTC. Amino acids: CASSYRDDFSGNEQFF.

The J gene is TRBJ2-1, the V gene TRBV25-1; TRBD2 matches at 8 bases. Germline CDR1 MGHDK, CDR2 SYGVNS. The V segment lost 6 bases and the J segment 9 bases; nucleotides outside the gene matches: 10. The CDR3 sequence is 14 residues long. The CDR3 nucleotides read TGTGCCAGCAGCGGGGGGGGGATTTACGGTGAGCAGTTCTTC. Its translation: CASSGGGIYGEQFF. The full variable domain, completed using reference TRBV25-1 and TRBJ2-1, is EADIYQTPRYLVIGTGKKITLECSQTMGHDKMYWYQQDPGMELHLIHYSYGVNSTEKGDLSSESTVSRIRTEHFPLTLESARPSHTSQYLCASSGGGIYGEQFFGPGTRLTVL.

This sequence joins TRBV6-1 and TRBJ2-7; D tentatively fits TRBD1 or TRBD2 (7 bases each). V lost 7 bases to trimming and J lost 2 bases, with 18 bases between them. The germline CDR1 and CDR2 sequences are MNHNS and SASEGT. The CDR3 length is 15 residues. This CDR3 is CASIGTSGGAYEQYF. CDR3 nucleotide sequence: TGTGCCAGCATTGGCACTTCAGGGGGGGCCTACGAGCAGTACTTC.